These 17 T cell receptor beta chains were sequenced from one sample in a study of T cells in Graves' hyperthyroidism and ophthalmopathy. Amplification targeted TCR beta CDR3 regions from RNA transcripts. HTBI primers were the set used in a first-round RT-PCR of the TCR CDR3. A single record per CDR3 protein comes from TCRdb applying MiXCR to the multiplex PCR reads. The data contain 480,000 or so distinct CDR3 sequences, 46% of them singletons. The sequenced sample was peripheral blood or thyroid tissue (not recorded which). These receptors came from an adult woman with Graves' disease, either hyperthyroidism or ophthalmopathy (not recorded which).

This clonotype was picked up many times. This CDR3 is CSARGARQGARGYTF. The CDR3 nucleotides are TGCAGTGCTAGAGGGGCGAGACAGGGGGCGCGCGGCTACACCTTC. J is TRBJ1-2 and V is TRBV20-1, with TRBD1 identical over 10 bases. The CDR3 has 15 amino acids. Trimming cost V 1 base and J 8 bases; bases outside gene matches: 10. From germline, CDR1 is DFQATT and CDR2 SNEGSKA (reference sequence).

The chain is built from TRBV11-2 and TRBJ2-5; D might be TRBD1 (5 bases). V was trimmed by 0 bases and J by 1 base, leaving 12 bases between them. The CDR3 consists of 16 residues. Germline lookup yields CDR1 SGHAT and CDR2 FQNNGV. CDR3 sequence (DNA): TGTGCCAGCAGCTTAGATGACAGATGGATCCAAGAGACCCAGTACTTC. It codes for CASSLDDRWIQETQYF.

This clonotype occurred many times. The V call is TRBV2, the J call TRBJ1-2, with D hard to call. The ends were cut back, 6 bases at V and 4 bases at J, with 15 bases in the middle. This CDR3 has 14 residues. CDR1 and CDR2 (germline): SNHLY, FYNNEI. CDR3 DNA: TGTGCCAGCAGGCGGGATGAGGGCATCTATGGCTACACCTTC. It translates to CASRRDEGIYGYTF.

This clonotype appeared a few times. V usage is TRBV2 and J usage is TRBJ1-2, with D unresolved. V lost 7 bases and J 0 bases, leaving 12 bases between the germline ends. Germline CDR1 and CDR2: SNHLY and FYNNEI. The CDR3 totals 14 residues. The CDR3 loop reads CASNLGGANYGYTF. CDR3 coding DNA: TGTGCCAGCAATCTAGGCGGAGCTAACTATGGCTACACCTTC.

In this sample, this clonotype turned up many times. This CDR3 is CSASNQGGVAEKLFF. CDR3 coding DNA: TGCAGTGCTTCCAACCAGGGGGGAGTAGCTGAAAAACTGTTTTTT. This sequence joins TRBV20-1 and TRBJ1-4, with 7 bases lining up with TRBD1. This CDR3 has 15 residues. J lost 7 bases, V lost 5 bases, and 13 bases had no gene match. CDR1 DFQATT and CDR2 SNEGSKA come from the germline V gene (reference sequence).

The J gene is TRBJ2-5, the V gene TRBV29-1; 7 bases fit TRBD2. The CDR3 is made up of 13 amino acids. Germline CDR1 and CDR2: SQVTM and ANQGSEA. With 3 bases clipped from V and 5 bases from J, the junction kept 6 bases outside the gene matches. Written as DNA, the CDR3 is TGCAGCGTTGATCGCGGGAGCGGGGAGACCCAGTACTTC. The encoded protein is CSVDRGSGETQYF. Full variable domain (outside the CDR3, taken from reference TRBV29-1 and TRBJ2-5): SAVISQKPSRDICQRGTSLTIQCQVDSQVTMMFWYRQQPGQSLTLIATANQGSEATYESGFVIDKFPISRPNLTFSTLTVSNMSPEDSSIYLCSVDRGSGETQYFGPGTRLLVL.

This clonotype was seen many times. The V and J genes are TRBV6-5 and TRBJ1-5; 7 nucleotides match TRBD1. With V trimmed by 6 bases and J by 1 base, 3 bases remained unmatched. From germline, CDR1 is MNHEY and CDR2 SVGAGI. The CDR3 length is 14 residues. The DNA of the CDR3 is TGTGCCAGCAGCCCGGGACAGAGCAATCAGCCCCAGCATTTT. This encodes CASSPGQSNQPQHF.

The chain links TRBV10-3 to TRBJ2-7; D perhaps matches TRBD1 (5 bases). The CDR3 length is 15 residues. Trimming shortened V by 4 bases and J by 1 base, and 14 bases separated the two germline ends. Germline V gives CDR1 ENHRY, CDR2 SYGVKD. The CDR3 reads CAISGQGGISYEQYF. The CDR3, as DNA: TGTGCCATCAGTGGTCAGGGTGGGATTTCCTACGAGCAGTACTTC.

This clonotype was picked up one time. A much larger clone sits a single nucleotide away, making a read error possible. This chain uses TRBV4-1 with TRBJ1-6, with D tentatively TRBD1 (6 bases). The length of the CDR3 is 16 residues. Germline assignment: CDR1 MGHRA and CDR2 YSYEKL. The CDR3 loop is CAGSQDEDRWNSPLHF. CDR3 sequence (DNA): TGCGCCGGCAGCCAAGATGAGGACAGATGGAATTCACCCCTCCACTTT.

As to this clonotype: Germline is not matched at one junction end, which may reflect a read error. The V call is TRBV10-1, the J call TRBJ2-3; D is uncertain. This CDR3 has 11 residues. CDR1 WNHNN and CDR2 SYGVQD come from the germline V gene (reference sequence). CDR3 nucleotide sequence: TGTGCCAGCAGCTTAGCCAATACGCAGTATTTT. It specifies CASSLANTQYF.

J is TRBJ2-2 and V is TRBV5-1; 10 bases agree with TRBD2. V trimming: 7 bases; J trimming: 6 bases; junction bases outside the gene matches: 6. Germline V CDR1 and CDR2: SGHRS, YFSETQ. The CDR3 spans 14 residues. The CDR3 loop reads CASDPSGSSGELFF. The DNA for the CDR3 is TGCGCCAGCGACCCTAGCGGGAGTTCCGGGGAGCTGTTTTTT.

A few counts support this clonotype. J is TRBJ1-1 and V is TRBV28, with D perhaps TRBD1 (5 bases). V lost 8 bases and J lost 3, with 13 bases in between. CDR1 MDHEN and CDR2 SYDVKM come from the germline V gene. CDR3 size: 13 residues. The CDR3, as DNA: TGTGCCAGCCTCTCAGGGTTGGACACTGAAGCTTTCTTT. Its protein is CASLSGLDTEAFF.

This clonotype was picked up many times. The chain is built from TRBV12-3 or TRBV12-4 and TRBJ1-1; D is possibly TRBD1 (6 bases). Trimming took 1 base from V and 11 from J, leaving 11 bases between them. CDR3 length: 12 amino acids. In DNA, the CDR3 is TGTGCCAGCAGTTTAGTTGGGGGCAATGCTTTCTTT. Protein sequence: CASSLVGGNAFF.

This clonotype came up a few times. The chain links TRBV29-1 to TRBJ2-7, with 7 bases identical to TRBD1. CDR1 and CDR2 (germline): SQVTM, ANQGSEA. This CDR3 is 13 amino acids long. The V gene end was trimmed by 7 bases and the J gene end by 4 bases; junction bases not matched to a gene: 10. Written as DNA, the CDR3 is TGCAGCGCCCTCGGGACAGATAATTACGAGCAGTACTTC. Its protein product is CSALGTDNYEQYF.

V usage is TRBV24-1 and J usage is TRBJ1-2, with 7 bases identical to TRBD1. Germline loops: CDR1 KGHDR, CDR2 SFDVKD. This CDR3 comprises 16 residues. The trim removed 3 bases at V and 5 bases at J, leaving 11 bases unmatched. DNA for the CDR3: TGTGCCACCAGTGATCGGGGTTACAGGGGTAAATATGGCTACACCTTC. Protein product: CATSDRGYRGKYGYTF.

This clonotype was seen ten or more times. The rearrangement joins TRBV7-9 to TRBJ1-3; a weak D match, TRBD1 (5 bases). Per the germline V gene, CDR1 is SEHNR and CDR2 is FQNEAQ (reference sequence). Trimming cost V 4 bases and J 9 bases, with 13 bases left between them. The CDR3 covers 13 residues. The CDR3 spells CASSWVDGGTIYF. CDR3 nucleotides: TGTGCCAGCAGCTGGGTTGACGGGGGCACCATATATTTT.

This clonotype appeared a single time. The chain links TRBV10-3 to TRBJ1-5; 7 nucleotides line up with TRBD1. The V gene's germline CDR1 is ENHRY and CDR2 SYGVKD. The CDR3 loop spans 15 amino acids. Trimming removed 2 bases from V and 4 bases from J; junction bases left unmatched: 5. As DNA, the CDR3 is TGTGCCATCAGTGAGGGGGGGGACAGAAATCAGCCCCAGCATTTT. Its protein is CAISEGGDRNQPQHF.